Listed here are 26 T cell receptor beta chains from one sample, sequenced in a study of T-cell memory formation after mild COVID-19 (dated by TCRdb to about 2021). The method was 5' RACE. TCRdb shows the sequencer as Illumina NovaSeq 6000. TCRdb trimmed the raw reads at Q25, called clones with MiXCR and kept productive beta chains. Each record represents a unique CDR3 protein, reported with the most common genes and DNA among its rows. Across this sample there are about 560,000 distinct CDR3 sequences, with around a sixth seen only once. Roughly 7.8% of the sample belongs to the ten largest clones. The sample comprised PBMCs or a T cell subset sorted from them (not recorded which). The receptors originated from an adult woman who had mild COVID-19 (a few samples of this study predate the infection). The sample titles of this study are shuffled in the database, so cell type and time point are left out; the donor was told from shared clones.

To note about this clonotype: A junction end diverges from the germline sequence, so it may reflect a read error. V usage is TRBV27 and J usage is TRBJ2-7, with a weak D call TRBD2 (5 bases). Germline CDR1 and CDR2: MNHEY and SMNVEV (reference sequence). The CDR3 has 13 amino acids. The CDR3 sequence is CASSWRSSSEQYF. The CDR3 nucleotides read TGTGCCAGCAGTTGGAGGAGCTCCTCCGAGCAGTACTTC.

This chain connects TRBV10-3 to TRBJ2-7; D unresolved. With 3 bases removed from V and 4 bases from J, the gap between germline ends came to 10 bases. The CDR3 runs to 13 residues. Germline CDR1 ENHRY, CDR2 SYGVKD. CDR3 protein: CAISDPTVYEQYF. The CDR3 nucleotides are TGTGCCATCAGTGATCCAACAGTTTACGAGCAGTACTTC.

The gene calls are TRBV5-4 and TRBJ1-2; TRBD1 matches 7 bases. Germline lookup yields CDR1 SGHNT and CDR2 YYREEE (reference sequence). V shed 3 bases and J 4 bases; nucleotides not matched to a gene: 3. The CDR3 loop spans 13 amino acids. CDR3 loop: CASSSGTAYGYTF. The DNA of the CDR3 is TGTGCCAGCAGCTCCGGGACAGCCTATGGCTACACCTTC.

This rearrangement joins TRBV2 to TRBJ1-5; D perhaps matches TRBD1 (5 bases). There are 14 residues in the CDR3. The germline CDR1 and CDR2 sequences are SNHLY and FYNNEI. V was trimmed by 4 bases and J by 7 bases, leaving 14 bases between them. The CDR3 DNA sequence: TGTGCCAGCAGTGGGGAAGGGACCGGGCAGCCCCAGCATTTT. This encodes CASSGEGTGQPQHF.

This rearrangement joins TRBV12-3 or TRBV12-4 to TRBJ1-2; D possibly corresponds to TRBD1 (6 bases). The V end lost 4 bases, the J end lost 2 bases, and 11 bases lay between the germline ends. CDR3 length: 14 residues. Here the CDR3 reads CASSWDQGNYGYTF. CDR3 nucleotides: TGTGCCAGCAGTTGGGACCAGGGGAACTATGGCTACACCTTC.

This clonotype was seen at least ten times. The chain links TRBV7-9 to TRBJ2-3; D may correspond to TRBD1 or TRBD2 (5 bases each). Per germline, CDR1 SEHNR and CDR2 FQNEAQ (reference sequence). The CDR3 is 16 residues long. Trimming shortened V by 2 bases and J by 3 bases, and 15 bases separated the two germline ends. The CDR3 DNA follows: TGTGCCAGCAGCTTACACCGGGGCGGGCGGACAGATACGCAGTATTTT. Protein: CASSLHRGGRTDTQYF.

The CDR3 bases are TGCGCCAGCAGCCAACCTAGTAACAGGGGCGGCGAGCAGTACTTC. It is translated as CASSQPSNRGGEQYF. This chain uses TRBV4-3 with TRBJ2-7; 7 bases map to TRBD1. With 2 bases clipped from V and 6 bases from J, the junction kept 10 bases outside the gene matches. This CDR3 has 15 residues. Germline CDR1 reads LGHNA; CDR2 reads YSLEER.

V gene TRBV10-3 combines with J gene TRBJ1-2, with D uncertain. From germline, CDR1 is ENHRY and CDR2 SYGVKD. V dropped 2 bases and J dropped 3 bases, with 16 bases sitting between them. The CDR3 runs 16 residues. Here the CDR3 reads CAISELLSGADYGYTF. The CDR3 nucleotides are TGTGCCATCAGTGAGCTTCTGTCCGGAGCGGACTATGGCTACACCTTC.

CDR3 DNA sequence: TGTGCCAGCAGCTCCCCCCCGGGACAGGGATCCCACGAGCAGTACTTC. Translation: CASSSPPGQGSHEQYF. The chain recombines TRBV7-2 with TRBJ2-7; 9 bases fit TRBD1. This CDR3 region has 16 residues. Germline V CDR1 and CDR2: SGHTA, FQGNSA. With 4 bases clipped from V and 5 bases from J, the junction kept 12 bases outside the gene matches.

This clonotype turned up a few times. The chain links TRBV5-1 to TRBJ2-1; TRBD2 is a possible D gene (6 bases). The V end was cut by 0 bases, the J end by 7 bases, with 11 bases between. Germline V gene lookup returns CDR1 SGHRS and CDR2 YFSETQ. The CDR3 contains 14 residues. The DNA of the CDR3 is TGCGCCAGCAGCTTGGGGCAGGCGGGGAATGAGCAGTTCTTC. Translated, it gives CASSLGQAGNEQFF.

The chain joins TRBV20-1 to TRBJ2-1, with TRBD1 as a possible D gene (5 bases). V was trimmed by 2 bases and J by 1 base, leaving 18 bases between them. The CDR3 consists of 17 residues. CDR1 DFQATT and CDR2 SNEGSKA come from the germline V gene (reference sequence). CDR3: CSARPHWQGISYNEQFF. The DNA for the CDR3 is TGCAGTGCTAGACCTCACTGGCAGGGAATATCCTACAATGAGCAGTTCTTC.

This clonotype has at least ten counts. The chain joins TRBV12-3 or TRBV12-4 to TRBJ2-7; 7 nucleotides line up with TRBD1. V trimming: 4 bases; J trimming: 0 bases; junction bases outside the gene matches: 3. CDR3 size: 14 residues. The CDR3 sequence is CASSSDRISYEQYF. The CDR3 DNA is TGTGCCAGCAGTTCGGACAGGATCTCCTACGAGCAGTACTTC.

The chain joins TRBV19 to TRBJ2-3; 8 bases align to TRBD2. Germline CDR1 LNHDA, CDR2 SQIVND (reference sequence). The CDR3 sequence is 18 residues long. The ends lost 4 bases at V and 0 bases at J; junction bases unmatched: 12. In DNA form, the CDR3 reads TGTGCCAGTAGTACCTACTCCAGCGGGGGATTTAGCACAGATACGCAGTATTTT. This translates into CASSTYSSGGFSTDTQYF.

In its sample, this clonotype was seen a few times. The chain links TRBV21-1 to TRBJ2-1; the table calls TRBD2, which could not be checked here. TRBV21-1 is assigned pseudogene status. The CDR3 spans 10 residues. CDR3 sequence reads: CASSGGLEFF. The CDR3 nucleotides read TGTGCCAGCAGCGGGGGACTAGAGTTCTTC.

This clonotype was seen a few times. The V and J genes are TRBV4-1 and TRBJ2-6; D tentatively reads TRBD1 or TRBD2 (6 bases each). V was pared by 0 bases and J by 13 bases, with 16 bases between. The germline CDR1 and CDR2 sequences are MGHRA and YSYEKL. The CDR3 totals 15 residues. The CDR3 sequence: CASSQESRGPAVLTF. CDR3 coding DNA: TGCGCCAGCAGCCAAGAAAGCCGGGGGCCGGCGGTCCTGACTTTC.

This chain connects TRBV7-2 to TRBJ2-7; 15 bases match TRBD2. Per germline, CDR1 SGHTA and CDR2 FQGNSA. CDR3 length: 14 residues. The junction had 0 bases not matched to a gene; V was cut back by 5 bases and J by 4 bases. The CDR3 loop is CASSGTSGRYEQYF. CDR3 DNA: TGTGCCAGCAGCGGGACTAGCGGGAGGTACGAGCAGTACTTC.

For the CDR3, the DNA is TGCAGCGTGCTGACAGGGCGGAACACCGGGGAGCTGTTTTTT. This encodes CSVLTGRNTGELFF. The rearrangement links TRBV29-1 to TRBJ2-2; TRBD1 aligns across 7 bases. The ends lost 6 bases at V and 1 base at J; junction bases unmatched: 5. The CDR3 sequence is 14 residues long. The germline V gene encodes CDR1 SQVTM and CDR2 ANQGSEA.

The chain joins TRBV30 to TRBJ1-2; no definite D call. Looked up from germline, CDR1 is GTSNPN and CDR2 is SVGIG (reference sequence). This CDR3 has 11 residues. V was pared by 5 bases and J by 6 bases, with 10 bases between. The CDR3 is CAWEAVDGYTF. CDR3 sequence (DNA): TGTGCCTGGGAAGCGGTGGATGGCTACACCTTC.

This clonotype appeared a few times. J is TRBJ1-1 and V is TRBV12-3 or TRBV12-4; D remains unclear. V dropped 2 bases and J dropped 4 bases, with 14 bases sitting between them. The CDR3 has 15 residues. The CDR3 region is CASSLNPRQATEAFF. DNA for the CDR3: TGTGCCAGCAGTTTAAATCCGCGACAAGCCACTGAAGCTTTCTTT.

The table lists this clonotype with a few counts. This chain uses TRBV9 with TRBJ2-3, with 7 bases fitting TRBD1. V lost 4 bases and J lost 3; bases outside the gene matches: 8. CDR3 length: 15 amino acids. Germline CDR1 and CDR2: SGDLS and YYNGEE. The CDR3: CASSLGDRGTDTQYF. In nucleotides, the CDR3 is TGTGCCAGCAGCCTCGGGGACAGAGGAACAGATACGCAGTATTTT.

The chain uses TRBV20-1 and TRBJ1-5; unclear D gene. CDR1 is DFQATT, CDR2 SNEGSKA, per germline (reference sequence). The CDR3 covers 14 residues. V gave up 2 bases and J gave up 2 bases, with 10 bases separating them. CDR3 in amino acids: CSARTPWGNQPQHF. DNA for the CDR3: TGCAGTGCTAGAACCCCTTGGGGCAATCAGCCCCAGCATTTT.

The chain couples TRBV29-1 to TRBJ1-4, with 8 positions matching TRBD1. Trimming at V came to 5 bases and at J to 8 bases, leaving 4 bases not matched to a gene. CDR1 SQVTM and CDR2 ANQGSEA come from the germline V gene. The CDR3 length is 12 residues. For the CDR3, the DNA is TGCAGCGTTTCCCGGACAGGGGAAAAACTGTTTTTT. Amino acids: CSVSRTGEKLFF.

A few counts support this clonotype. V and J are TRBV4-1 and TRBJ2-1; 13 positions agree with TRBD2. This CDR3 is built from 15 residues. The ends lost 1 base at V and 9 bases at J; junction bases unmatched: 3. Germline V CDR1 and CDR2: MGHRA, YSYEKL. In DNA, the CDR3 is TGCGCCAGCAGCCAAGGAACTAGCGGGGGGGTTGAGCAGTTCTTC. It codes for CASSQGTSGGVEQFF.

The V gene is TRBV30, the J gene TRBJ2-1; TRBD2 might be the D (5 bases). Trimming took 1 base from V and 2 from J, leaving 12 bases between them. The V gene's germline CDR1 is GTSNPN and CDR2 SVGIG (reference sequence). This CDR3 contains 15 residues. The chain's CDR3 is CAWSARVGAYNEQFF. CDR3 nucleotides: TGTGCCTGGAGTGCTAGAGTGGGAGCCTACAATGAGCAGTTCTTC.

This clonotype was seen only a few times. This chain joins TRBV12-3 or TRBV12-4 and TRBJ1-4; TRBD1 aligns across 7 bases. The CDR3 is 14 amino acids. Losses at the gene ends were 6 bases for V and 6 bases for J; bases not matched to a gene: 7. CDR3 sequence: CASRLQGVDEKLFF. DNA of the CDR3: TGTGCCAGCAGACTCCAGGGGGTAGATGAAAAACTGTTTTTT.

This clonotype was found a few times. The rearrangement uses TRBV6-5 and TRBJ1-6; D may be TRBD1 (5 bases). Trimming removed 2 bases at V and 10 bases at J, with 12 bases between. The CDR3 spans 14 residues. Per germline, CDR1 MNHEY and CDR2 SVGAGI. The CDR3 DNA reads as TGTGCCAGCAGTTACGGGGGGGGTTTCTCACCCCTCCACTTT. This encodes CASSYGGGFSPLHF.